This TCR beta chain was recovered during a study of cytomegalovirus exposure and HLA in healthy donors. Study-wide findings and caveats: Some V segments, including TRBV6-2 and TRBV6-3, were excluded as indistinguishable. Later work found that TCR association rates differed between HLA loci; DRB1 had the most and HLA-C the fewest. Most TCRs appeared rarely, but some public TCRs recurred in many donors.

About this clone itself: Antigen unknown. One junction end disagrees with the germline gene, perhaps due to a read error.

Amplification used 60 Vbeta primers and 13 Jbeta primers. Only in-frame clones appear in the TCRdb table, and some are missing; sequencing was by immunoSEQ multiplex PCR. Of about 210,000 clones listed, roughly 87% are singletons. This CDR3 is built from 16 residues. Germline lookup yields CDR1 SQVTM and CDR2 ANQGSEA. The sample comprised PBMCs. The rearrangement uses TRBV29-1 and TRBJ1-5; D possibly corresponds to TRBD1 (5 bases). This TCR was sampled from a middle-aged man in good health and CMV-seropositive. CDR3 in DNA: TGCAGCGTTGAAGGGGGGGAGATAGGGGACCATCAGGCCCAGCATTTT. Translating it yields CSVEGGEIGDHQAQHF.